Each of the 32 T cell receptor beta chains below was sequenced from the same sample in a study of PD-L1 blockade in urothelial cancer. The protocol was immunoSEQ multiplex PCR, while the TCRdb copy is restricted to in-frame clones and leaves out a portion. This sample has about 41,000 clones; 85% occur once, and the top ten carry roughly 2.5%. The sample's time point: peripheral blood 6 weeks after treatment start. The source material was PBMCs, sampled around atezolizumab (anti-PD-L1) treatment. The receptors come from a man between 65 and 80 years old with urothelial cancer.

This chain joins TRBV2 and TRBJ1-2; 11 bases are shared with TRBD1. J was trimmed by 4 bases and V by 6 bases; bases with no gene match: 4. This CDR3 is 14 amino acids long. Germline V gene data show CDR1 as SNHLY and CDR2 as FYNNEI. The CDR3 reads CASRGQGGSYGYTF. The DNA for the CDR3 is TGTGCCAGCAGGGGACAGGGGGGATCCTATGGCTACACCTTC. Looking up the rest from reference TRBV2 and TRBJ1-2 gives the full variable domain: EPEVTQTPSHQVTQMGQEVILRCVPISNHLYFYWYRQILGQKVEFLVSFYNNEISEKSEIFDDQFSVERPDGSNFTLKIRSTKLEDSAMYFCASRGQGGSYGYTFGSGTRLTVV.

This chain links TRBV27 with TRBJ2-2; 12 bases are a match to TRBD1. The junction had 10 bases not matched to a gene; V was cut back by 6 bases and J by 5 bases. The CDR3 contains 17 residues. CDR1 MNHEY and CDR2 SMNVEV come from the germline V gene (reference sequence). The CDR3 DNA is TGTGCCAGCAGGCGCTCGGGACAGGGGGCGCGGACCGGGGAGCTGTTTTTT. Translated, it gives CASRRSGQGARTGELFF.

In DNA form, the CDR3 reads TGTGCCAGCAGTTTGGGGGGACAGGGGGGTCAGCCCCAGCATTTT. Protein product: CASSLGGQGGQPQHF. The chain is built from TRBV27 and TRBJ1-5, with 11 bases aligning to TRBD1. The CDR3 is made up of 15 amino acids. Germline V lookup: CDR1 MNHEY, CDR2 SMNVEV (reference sequence). V shed 3 bases, J shed 6 bases, and the junction held 4 bases outside the gene matches.

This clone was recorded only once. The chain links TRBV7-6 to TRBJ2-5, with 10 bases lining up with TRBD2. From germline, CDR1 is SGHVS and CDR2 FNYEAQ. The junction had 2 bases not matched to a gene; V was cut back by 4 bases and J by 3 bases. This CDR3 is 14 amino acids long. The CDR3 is CASSSGTSEETQYF. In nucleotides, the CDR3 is TGTGCCAGCAGCTCCGGGACTAGCGAAGAGACCCAGTACTTC.

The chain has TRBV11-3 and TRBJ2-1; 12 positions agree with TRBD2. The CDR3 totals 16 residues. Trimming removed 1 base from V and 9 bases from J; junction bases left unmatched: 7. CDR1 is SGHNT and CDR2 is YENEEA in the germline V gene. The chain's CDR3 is CASSLGLAGVGGEQFF. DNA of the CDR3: TGTGCCAGCAGCTTAGGACTAGCGGGAGTTGGGGGTGAGCAGTTCTTC.

The DNA of the CDR3 is TGTGCCAGCAGCTTAGCTGCAGGGGGCAACTCTGGAAACACCATATATTTT. Translated, it gives CASSLAAGGNSGNTIYF. The V gene is TRBV7-8, the J gene TRBJ1-3; 8 positions match TRBD1. The trim removed 0 bases at V and 0 bases at J, leaving 4 bases unmatched. Germline values: CDR1 SGHVS, CDR2 FQNEAQ. The CDR3 runs 17 residues. Full variable domain (missing parts from reference TRBV7-8 and TRBJ1-3): GAGVSQSPRYKVAKRGQDVALRCDPISGHVSLFWYQQALGQGPEFLTYFQNEAQLDKSGLPSDRFFAERPEGSVSTLKIQRTQQEDSAVYLCASSLAAGGNSGNTIYFGEGSWLTVV.

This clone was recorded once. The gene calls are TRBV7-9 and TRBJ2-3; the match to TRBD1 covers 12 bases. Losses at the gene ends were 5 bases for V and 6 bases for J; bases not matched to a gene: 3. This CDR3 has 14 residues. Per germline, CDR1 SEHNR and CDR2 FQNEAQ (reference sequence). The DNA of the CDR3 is TGTGCCAGCAGCGCGGGACAGGGGGCCGATACGCAGTATTTT. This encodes CASSAGQGADTQYF. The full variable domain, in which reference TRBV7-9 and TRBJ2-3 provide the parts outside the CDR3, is DTGVSQNPRHKITKRGQNVTFRCDPISEHNRLYWYRQTLGQGPEFLTYFQNEAQLEKSRLLSDRFSAERPKGSFSTLEIQRTEQGDSAMYLCASSAGQGADTQYFGPGTRLTVL.

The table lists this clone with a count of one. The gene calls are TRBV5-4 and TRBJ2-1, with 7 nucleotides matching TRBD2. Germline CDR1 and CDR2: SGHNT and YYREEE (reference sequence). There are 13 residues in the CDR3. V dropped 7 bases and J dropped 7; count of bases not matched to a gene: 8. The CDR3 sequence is CASAARSGNEQFF. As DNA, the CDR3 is TGTGCCAGCGCGGCCCGTAGCGGGAATGAGCAGTTCTTC.

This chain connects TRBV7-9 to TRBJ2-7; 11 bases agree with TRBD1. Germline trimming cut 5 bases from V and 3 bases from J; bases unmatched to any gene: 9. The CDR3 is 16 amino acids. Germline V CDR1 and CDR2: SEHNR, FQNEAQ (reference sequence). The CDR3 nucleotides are TGTGCCAGCAGCCCTAAAGGACAGGGGGCCTTCTACGAGCAGTACTTC. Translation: CASSPKGQGAFYEQYF.

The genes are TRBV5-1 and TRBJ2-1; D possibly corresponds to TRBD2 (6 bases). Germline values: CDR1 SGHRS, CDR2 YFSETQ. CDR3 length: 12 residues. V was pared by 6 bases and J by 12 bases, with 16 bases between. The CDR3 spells CASNPGGLGQFF. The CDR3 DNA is TGCGCCAGCAACCCTGGGGGGTTAGGGCAGTTCTTC.

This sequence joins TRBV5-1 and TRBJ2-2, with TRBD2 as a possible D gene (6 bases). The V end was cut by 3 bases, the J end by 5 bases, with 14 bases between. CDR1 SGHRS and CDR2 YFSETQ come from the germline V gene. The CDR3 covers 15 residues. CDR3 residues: CASSSRRGRTGELFF. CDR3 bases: TGCGCCAGCAGCTCCCGCCGGGGGAGGACCGGGGAGCTGTTTTTT. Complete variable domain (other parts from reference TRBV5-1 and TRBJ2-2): KAGVTQTPRYLIKTRGQQVTLSCSPISGHRSVSWYQQTPGQGLQFLFEYFSETQRNKGNFPGRFSGRQFSNSRSEMNVSTLELGDSALYLCASSSRRGRTGELFFGEGSRLTVL.

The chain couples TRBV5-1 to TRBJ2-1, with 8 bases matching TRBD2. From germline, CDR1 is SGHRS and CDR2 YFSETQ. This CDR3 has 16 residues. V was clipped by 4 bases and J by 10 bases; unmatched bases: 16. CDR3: CASSGQDSRLAGEQFF. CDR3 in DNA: TGCGCCAGCAGCGGCCAGGACAGCAGATTAGCGGGAGAGCAGTTCTTC.

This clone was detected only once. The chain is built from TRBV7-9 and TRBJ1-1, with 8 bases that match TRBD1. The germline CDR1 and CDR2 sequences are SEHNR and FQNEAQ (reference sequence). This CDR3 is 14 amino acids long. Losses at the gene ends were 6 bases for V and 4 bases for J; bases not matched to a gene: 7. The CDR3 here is CASSSQGAGTEAFF. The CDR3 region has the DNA TGTGCCAGCAGTTCCCAGGGGGCTGGCACTGAAGCTTTCTTT.

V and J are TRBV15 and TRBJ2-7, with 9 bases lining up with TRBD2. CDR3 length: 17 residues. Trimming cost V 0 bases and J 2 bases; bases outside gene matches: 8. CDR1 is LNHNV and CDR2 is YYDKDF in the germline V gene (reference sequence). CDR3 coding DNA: TGTGCCACCAGCAGAGATGCGGCGGGAGGGCCCCCCTACGAGCAGTACTTC. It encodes CATSRDAAGGPPYEQYF.

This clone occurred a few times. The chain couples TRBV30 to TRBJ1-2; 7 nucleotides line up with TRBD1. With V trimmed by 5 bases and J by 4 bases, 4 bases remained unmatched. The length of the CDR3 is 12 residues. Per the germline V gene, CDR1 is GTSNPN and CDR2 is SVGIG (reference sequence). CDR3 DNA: TGTGCCTGGGAGGGGGACAGCTATGGCTACACCTTC. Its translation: CAWEGDSYGYTF.

In DNA, the CDR3 is TGCGCCAGCAGCCCCATTTCGGGACAGGCCTACGAGCAGTACTTC. This codes for CASSPISGQAYEQYF. The rearrangement uses TRBV5-1 and TRBJ2-7; TRBD1 matches 8 bases. Germline V CDR1 and CDR2: SGHRS, YFSETQ. V gave up 4 bases and J gave up 2 bases; unmatched junction bases: 8. CDR3 length: 15 residues.

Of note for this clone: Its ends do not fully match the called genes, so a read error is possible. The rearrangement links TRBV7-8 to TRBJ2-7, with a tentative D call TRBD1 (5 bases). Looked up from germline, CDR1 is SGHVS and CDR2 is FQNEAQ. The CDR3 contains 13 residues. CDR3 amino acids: CASRLAPGHEQYF. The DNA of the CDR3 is TGTGCCAGCAGGTTAGCCCCAGGGCACGAGCAGTACTTC.

CDR3 protein: CASRGASGRRGTDTQYF. The DNA of the CDR3 is TGCGCCAGCCGAGGGGCTAGCGGGAGGAGGGGCACAGATACGCAGTATTTT. The V and J genes are TRBV5-1 and TRBJ2-3, with TRBD2 matching 11 bases. Germline V gives CDR1 SGHRS, CDR2 YFSETQ. With V trimmed by 7 bases and J by 1 base, 11 bases remained unmatched. CDR3 size: 17 residues.

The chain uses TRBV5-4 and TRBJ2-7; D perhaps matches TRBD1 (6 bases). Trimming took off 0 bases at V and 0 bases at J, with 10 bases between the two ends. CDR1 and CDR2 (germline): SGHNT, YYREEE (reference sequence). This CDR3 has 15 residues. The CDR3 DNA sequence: TGTGCCAGCAGCTTGGACCAGGGGAGCTCCTACGAGCAGTACTTC. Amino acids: CASSLDQGSSYEQYF.

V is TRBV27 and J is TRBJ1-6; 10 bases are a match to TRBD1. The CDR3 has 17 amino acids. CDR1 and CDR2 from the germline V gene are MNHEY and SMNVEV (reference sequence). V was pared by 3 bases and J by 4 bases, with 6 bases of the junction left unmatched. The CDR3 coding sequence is TGTGCCAGCAGTTTCCGACAGGGGGCTAGGTATAATTCACCCCTCCACTTT. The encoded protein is CASSFRQGARYNSPLHF.

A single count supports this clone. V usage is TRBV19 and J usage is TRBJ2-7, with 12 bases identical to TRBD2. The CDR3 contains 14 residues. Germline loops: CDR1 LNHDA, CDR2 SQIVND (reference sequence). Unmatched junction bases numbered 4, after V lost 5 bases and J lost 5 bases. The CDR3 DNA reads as TGTGCCAGTAGTGCGGGACTAGCGGGTGACGAGCAGTACTTC. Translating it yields CASSAGLAGDEQYF. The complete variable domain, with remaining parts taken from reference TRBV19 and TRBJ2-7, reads DGGITQSPKYLFRKEGQNVTLSCEQNLNHDAMYWYRQDPGQGLRLIYYSQIVNDFQKGDIAEGYSVSREKKESFPLTVTSAQKNPTAFYLCASSAGLAGDEQYFGPGTRLTVT.

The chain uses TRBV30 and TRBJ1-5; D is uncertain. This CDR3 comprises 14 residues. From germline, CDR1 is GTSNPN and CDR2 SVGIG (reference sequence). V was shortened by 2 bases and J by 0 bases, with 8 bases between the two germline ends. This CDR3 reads CAWSPGRSNQPQHF. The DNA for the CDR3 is TGTGCCTGGAGTCCGGGTCGTAGCAATCAGCCCCAGCATTTT.

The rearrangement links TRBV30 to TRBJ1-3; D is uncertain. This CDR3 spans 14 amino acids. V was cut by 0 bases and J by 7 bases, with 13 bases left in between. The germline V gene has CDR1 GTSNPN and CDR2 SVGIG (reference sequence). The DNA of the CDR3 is TGTGCCTGGAGTGTACTCCGGGGTAGGAACACCATATATTTT. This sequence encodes CAWSVLRGRNTIYF.

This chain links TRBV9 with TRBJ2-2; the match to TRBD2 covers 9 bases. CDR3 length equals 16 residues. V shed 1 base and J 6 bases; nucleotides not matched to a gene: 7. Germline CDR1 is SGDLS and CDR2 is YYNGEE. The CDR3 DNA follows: TGTGCCAGCAGCGTAATGAGGGGACTAGCTCCCGGGGAGCTGTTTTTT. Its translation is CASSVMRGLAPGELFF.

The CDR3 reads CSVETSAGPSTDTQYF. Here the CDR3 DNA reads TGCAGCGTTGAGACATCTGCGGGGCCTAGCACAGATACGCAGTATTTT. V is TRBV29-1 and J is TRBJ2-3, with D perhaps matching TRBD2 (6 bases). CDR3 size: 16 residues. Germline loops: CDR1 SQVTM, CDR2 ANQGSEA. Trimming removed 3 bases from V and 0 bases from J, with 16 bases in between.

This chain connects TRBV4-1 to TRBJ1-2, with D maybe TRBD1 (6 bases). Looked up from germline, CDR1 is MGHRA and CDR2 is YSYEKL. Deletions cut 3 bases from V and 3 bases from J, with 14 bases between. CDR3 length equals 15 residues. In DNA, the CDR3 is TGCGCCAGCAGCCATCCCCCGGGGGGCCACTATGGCTACACCTTC. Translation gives CASSHPPGGHYGYTF.

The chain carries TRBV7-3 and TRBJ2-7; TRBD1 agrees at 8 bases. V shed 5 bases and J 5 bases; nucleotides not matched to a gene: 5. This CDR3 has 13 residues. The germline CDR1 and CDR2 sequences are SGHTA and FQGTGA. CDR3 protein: CASSTGQGNEQYF. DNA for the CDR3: TGTGCCAGCAGCACCGGACAGGGTAACGAGCAGTACTTC.

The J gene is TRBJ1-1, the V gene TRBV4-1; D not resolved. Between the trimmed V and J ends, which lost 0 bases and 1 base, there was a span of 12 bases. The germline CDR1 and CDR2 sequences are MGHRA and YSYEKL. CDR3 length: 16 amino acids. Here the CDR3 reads CASSQDPSRGNTEAFF. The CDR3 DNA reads TGCGCCAGCAGCCAAGATCCGAGTCGGGGGAACACTGAAGCTTTCTTT.

The CDR3 nucleotides are TGTGCCAGCAGCCTTCCTGGGACTAGCGGGGGCCTCACAGATACGCAGTATTTT. As protein: CASSLPGTSGGLTDTQYF. The chain uses TRBV5-6 and TRBJ2-3; 14 bases are shared with TRBD2. The CDR3 is 18 amino acids. V shed 4 bases and J 2 bases; nucleotides not matched to a gene: 9. Germline values: CDR1 SGHDT, CDR2 YYEEEE.

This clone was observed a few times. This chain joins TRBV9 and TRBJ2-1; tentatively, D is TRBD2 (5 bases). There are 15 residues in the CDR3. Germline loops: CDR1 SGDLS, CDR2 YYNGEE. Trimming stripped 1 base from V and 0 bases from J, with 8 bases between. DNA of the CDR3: TGTGCCAGCAGCGTAAGCGGTAGCTCCTACAATGAGCAGTTCTTC. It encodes CASSVSGSSYNEQFF.

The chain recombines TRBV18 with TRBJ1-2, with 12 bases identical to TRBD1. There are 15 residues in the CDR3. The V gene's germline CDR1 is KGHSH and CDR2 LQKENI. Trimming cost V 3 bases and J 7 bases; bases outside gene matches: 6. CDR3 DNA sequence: TGTGCCAGCTCACCTGGGACAGGGGGCAGGAGTGGCTACACCTTC. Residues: CASSPGTGGRSGYTF.

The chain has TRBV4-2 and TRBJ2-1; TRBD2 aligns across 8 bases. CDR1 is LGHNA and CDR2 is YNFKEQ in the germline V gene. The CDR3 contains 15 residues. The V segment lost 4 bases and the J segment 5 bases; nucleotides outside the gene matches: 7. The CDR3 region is CASSLTSGQDNEQFF. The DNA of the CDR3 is TGTGCCAGCAGCCTTACTAGCGGACAAGACAATGAGCAGTTCTTC.